A single sample gave rise to the 21 T cell receptor beta chains below, sequenced in a study of shared clonotypes between healthy human individuals. The table came from immunoSEQ multiplex PCR; TCRdb's copy has only in-frame clones and leaves some out. The table has under 600,000 clones, 95% to 96% seen once. Sequencing input: naive CD4+ T cells sorted from blood. The subset here: CD45RA+ positively selected. The receptor source for this set is a woman in her twenties or thirties in good health.

As DNA, the CDR3 is TGTGCCAGCAGTGATCCCCGTGGGACTAGCCCGTACGAGCAGTACTTC. Amino acid sequence: CASSDPRGTSPYEQYF. The gene calls are TRBV25-1 and TRBJ2-7; 9 nucleotides match TRBD2. The CDR3 has 16 residues. V lost 3 bases, J lost 4 bases, and 10 bases stayed unmatched. From germline, CDR1 is MGHDK and CDR2 SYGVNS.

This rearrangement joins TRBV10-2 to TRBJ2-2; maybe TRBD1 (6 bases). CDR1 WSHSY and CDR2 SAAADI come from the germline V gene. The CDR3 length is 13 residues. V was clipped by 3 bases and J by 6 bases, with 8 bases between them. The DNA of the CDR3 is TGCGCCAGCAGTGACAGGGGCGCCGGGGAGCTGTTTTTT. It encodes CASSDRGAGELFF.

This chain uses TRBV4-1 with TRBJ2-3, with TRBD1 matching over 7 bases. The CDR3 contains 17 residues. The V gene's germline CDR1 is MGHRA and CDR2 YSYEKL. The V and J ends lost 4 bases and 9 bases, in that order; junction bases with no gene match: 19. CDR3 DNA sequence: TGCGCCAGCAGCCTAGGTGTGCCTTTGGCGGCACAGGGGACGCAGTATTTT. It yields the protein CASSLGVPLAAQGTQYF.

The chain joins TRBV1 to TRBJ2-7; the listed D gene, TRBD2, was not tested against the DNA. TRBV1 is marked as a pseudogene. The CDR3 extends over 13 amino acids. The CDR3 is CTSSRRELVEQYF. The CDR3 DNA sequence: TGCACCAGCAGCCGACGGGAGCTGGTCGAGCAGTACTTC.

The CDR3 loop is CASTQPRGTHAEAFF. For the CDR3, the DNA is TGTGCCAGCACCCAGCCCAGGGGTACCCACGCTGAAGCTTTCTTT. The chain is built from TRBV28 and TRBJ1-1; D possibly corresponds to TRBD1 (6 bases). The germline CDR1 and CDR2 sequences are MDHEN and SYDVKM. V was clipped by 7 bases and J by 6 bases, with 21 bases between them. The CDR3 runs 15 residues.

V usage is TRBV5-1 and J usage is TRBJ2-1; unclear D gene. This CDR3 is built from 16 residues. V was pared by 6 bases and J by 0 bases, with 16 bases between. Germline CDR1 SGHRS, CDR2 YFSETQ. The CDR3 DNA follows: TGCGCCAGCAAACAGAGGACGGCCAGCTCCTACAATGAGCAGTTCTTC. This translates into CASKQRTASSYNEQFF.

The chain combines TRBV11-3 with TRBJ2-1; 9 bases are shared with TRBD2. This CDR3 has 16 amino acids. The trim removed 1 base at V and 5 bases at J, leaving 6 bases unmatched. Germline V gene sequence: CDR1 SGHNT, CDR2 YENEEA. CDR3 nucleotides: TGTGCCAGCAGCTTAGTTTGGACTAGCGAGAACAATGAGCAGTTCTTC. Residues: CASSLVWTSENNEQFF.

The chain joins TRBV30 to TRBJ2-5; 9 positions agree with TRBD2. CDR1 GTSNPN and CDR2 SVGIG come from the germline V gene (reference sequence). The CDR3 is 14 amino acids. V lost 2 bases to trimming and J lost 6 bases; unmatched junction nucleotides: 7. DNA for the CDR3: TGTGCCTGGAGTCCCGGAAGCGGGGGGCAGACCCAGTACTTC. Amino acids: CAWSPGSGGQTQYF.

The chain employs TRBV4-1 and TRBJ1-4; 12 bases align to TRBD1. V was clipped by 0 bases and J by 8 bases; unmatched bases: 1. The germline CDR1 and CDR2 sequences are MGHRA and YSYEKL. The CDR3 sequence is 15 residues long. The CDR3 coding sequence is TGCGCCAGCAGCCAAGAAGGGACAGGGGGCGAAAAACTGTTTTTT. Its protein product is CASSQEGTGGEKLFF.

Comment on this clone: Other nucleotide sequences from this sample produce the same CDR3. The chain links TRBV18 to TRBJ2-7; maybe TRBD1 (6 bases). Germline V gives CDR1 KGHSH, CDR2 LQKENI. V lost 3 bases, J lost 1 base, and 10 bases lay in between. This CDR3 is 14 amino acids long. The chain's CDR3 is CASSPDRSSYEQYF. The CDR3 DNA reads as TGTGCCAGCTCACCCGACAGGTCGTCCTACGAGCAGTACTTC.

This chain links TRBV19 with TRBJ1-1; the D gene is possibly TRBD1 (6 bases). V lost 10 bases to trimming and J lost 6 bases, with 18 bases between them. CDR1 LNHDA and CDR2 SQIVND come from the germline V gene (reference sequence). The CDR3 contains 13 residues. The CDR3 nucleotides read TGTGCCACCCAGGGGCAGGGGTACTCTGAAGCTTTCTTT. It specifies CATQGQGYSEAFF. The full variable domain, rest sourced from reference TRBV19 and TRBJ1-1, is DGGITQSPKYLFRKEGQNVTLSCEQNLNHDAMYWYRQDPGQGLRLIYYSQIVNDFQKGDIAEGYSVSREKKESFPLTVTSAQKNPTAFYLCATQGQGYSEAFFGQGTRLTVV.

The V call is TRBV7-8, the J call TRBJ1-5, with a weak D call TRBD1 (5 bases). Germline-derived CDR1 and CDR2 are SGHVS and FQNEAQ. The CDR3 extends over 16 amino acids. The V end lost 0 bases, the J end lost 7 bases, and 16 bases lay between the germline ends. The CDR3 DNA reads TGTGCCAGCAGCTTAGCCAGGGCAAGGGTGGGGCAGCCCCAGCATTTT. This encodes CASSLARARVGQPQHF.

The chain has TRBV6-5 and TRBJ2-1, with D perhaps matching TRBD2 (6 bases). The V gene's germline CDR1 is MNHEY and CDR2 SVGAGI. The V and J ends lost 6 bases and 5 bases respectively, with 11 bases between them. The CDR3 loop spans 13 amino acids. The DNA for the CDR3 is TGTGCCAGCAGGGCAGGGACTCACAATGAGCAGTTCTTC. This gives the protein CASRAGTHNEQFF.

The sample holds one count of this clone. The chain has TRBV11-2 and TRBJ2-1; D gene uncertain. In germline, CDR1 is SGHAT, CDR2 FQNNGV. The CDR3 has 12 amino acids. Trimming cost V 9 bases and J 6 bases, with 12 bases left between them. CDR3 loop: CASRAHSNEQFF. CDR3 coding DNA: TGTGCCAGTCGCGCTCATTCCAATGAGCAGTTCTTC.

The rearrangement uses TRBV19 and TRBJ1-4, with TRBD1 identical over 8 bases. The junction had 5 bases not matched to a gene; V was cut back by 5 bases and J by 0 bases. Germline V gives CDR1 LNHDA, CDR2 SQIVND (reference sequence). The CDR3 consists of 16 residues. CDR3 DNA sequence: TGTGCCAGTAGTTGGGACAGGCCCTCAACTAATGAAAAACTGTTTTTT. This encodes CASSWDRPSTNEKLFF.

V gene TRBV7-9 combines with J gene TRBJ2-7; 9 bases line up with TRBD1. The CDR3 consists of 16 residues. The V gene end was trimmed by 5 bases and the J gene end by 3 bases; junction bases not matched to a gene: 11. Germline V CDR1 and CDR2: SEHNR, FQNEAQ (reference sequence). CDR3 nucleotide sequence: TGTGCCAGCAGCGCAGCCCCGGGACAGGGACTCTACGAGCAGTACTTC. It translates to CASSAAPGQGLYEQYF.

The rearrangement uses TRBV7-2 and TRBJ1-3; D may be TRBD1 (6 bases). The length of the CDR3 is 15 residues. V lost 1 base and J lost 2, with 9 bases in between. Germline CDR1 reads SGHTA; CDR2 reads FQGNSA. For the CDR3, the DNA is TGTGCCAGCAGCTTAGACAGGGCTGCTGGAAACACCATATATTTT. It specifies CASSLDRAAGNTIYF. Full variable domain (rest looked up from reference TRBV7-2 and TRBJ1-3): GAGVSQSPSNKVTEKGKDVELRCDPISGHTALYWYRQSLGQGLEFLIYFQGNSAPDKSGLPSDRFSAERTGGSVSTLTIQRTQQEDSAVYLCASSLDRAAGNTIYFGEGSWLTVV.

This chain uses TRBV10-1 with TRBJ2-1; a possible D gene is TRBD1 (6 bases). V was cut by 6 bases and J by 0 bases, with 12 bases left in between. The germline gives CDR1 WNHNN, CDR2 SYGVQD (reference sequence). The CDR3 is made up of 15 amino acids. The CDR3, as DNA: TGCGCCAGCAGCCACGACAGGAGCTCCTACAATGAGCAGTTCTTC. Translated: CASSHDRSSYNEQFF.

The chain combines TRBV28 with TRBJ1-2; a possible D gene is TRBD1 (6 bases). Germline V CDR1 and CDR2: MDHEN, SYDVKM. Trimming cost V 8 bases and J 4 bases, with 11 bases left between them. The CDR3 extends over 12 amino acids. The CDR3 DNA follows: TGTGCCAGCGGGGGCGCCCCCTATGGCTACACCTTC. Its protein product is CASGGAPYGYTF.

V and J are TRBV2 and TRBJ2-5, with D possibly being TRBD1 (6 bases). Germline loops: CDR1 SNHLY, CDR2 FYNNEI. This CDR3 comprises 13 residues. The V gene lost 10 bases and the J gene lost 5 bases, with 17 bases spanning the gap. In DNA form, the CDR3 reads TGTGCCACCTCCCTGGGGGCCAGTGAGACCCAGTACTTC. It specifies CATSLGASETQYF.

This chain links TRBV28 with TRBJ2-3; 13 bases line up with TRBD2. The germline V gene has CDR1 MDHEN and CDR2 SYDVKM. The CDR3 is 17 residues long. J gave up 2 bases and V 5 bases, and 7 bases lay outside the gene matches. This CDR3 reads CASSPPGLAGSTDTQYF. As DNA, the CDR3 is TGTGCCAGCAGTCCCCCGGGACTAGCGGGATCCACAGATACGCAGTATTTT.